This T cell receptor (beta chain) stems from a study of blood T cell repertoires in COVID-19. Study context: There were acute and convalescent COVID-19 samples, and they came from the United States, Italy and Spain. Nucleic acid was either cDNA or gDNA, and it came from T cells, B-cell-depleted T cells, or PBMCs.

How the authors handled the data: Scientists estimated how many nucleated cells there were by amplifying reference gene primers. Sequencing was performed with immunoSEQ multiplex PCR; in TCRdb, only in-frame clones are kept and a portion is missing. V and J calls and clone size come straight from that table; D and trimming were deduced from the DNA. This sample has 200,000 or so clones, with 79% found just once. Trimming removed 6 bases from V and 3 bases from J; junction bases left unmatched: 4. CDR1 LGHDT and CDR2 YNNKEL come from the germline V gene (reference sequence). The CDR3 spans 14 residues.

The J gene is TRBJ2-1, the V gene TRBV3-1 (or the pseudogene TRBV3-2); TRBD2 matches at 8 bases. Material: peripheral blood. The source is a man aged 55-75 years with active or convalescent COVID-19. CDR3: CASRPGTSYNEQFF. In DNA form, the CDR3 reads TGTGCCAGCAGGCCCGGGACTAGCTACAATGAGCAGTTCTTC.